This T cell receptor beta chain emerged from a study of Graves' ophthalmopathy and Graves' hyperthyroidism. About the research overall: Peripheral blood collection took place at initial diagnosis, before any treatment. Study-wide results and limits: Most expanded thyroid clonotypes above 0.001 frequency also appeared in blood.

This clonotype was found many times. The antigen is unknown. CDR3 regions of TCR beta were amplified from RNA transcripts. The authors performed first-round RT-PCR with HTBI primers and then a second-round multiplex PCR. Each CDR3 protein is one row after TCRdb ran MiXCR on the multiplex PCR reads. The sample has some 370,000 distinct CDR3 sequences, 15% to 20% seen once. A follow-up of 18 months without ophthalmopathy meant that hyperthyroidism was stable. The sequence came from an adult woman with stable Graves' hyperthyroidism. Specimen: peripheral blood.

The CDR3 sequence: CASSLWTGGTEAFF. CDR3 DNA: TGCGCCAGCAGCTTATGGACAGGGGGCACTGAAGCTTTCTTT. J is TRBJ1-1 and V is TRBV5-1; TRBD1 aligns across 10 bases. This CDR3 region has 14 residues. The germline V gene has CDR1 SGHRS and CDR2 YFSETQ. J gave up 4 bases and V 2 bases, and 2 bases lay outside the gene matches.